This TCR beta chain was identified during a study of cytomegalovirus exposure and HLA in healthy donors. A word on this clone: Its target is not known.

Points from the study as a whole: A link between a missense DCLRE1C variant and TCR beta V- and J-gene trimming emerged from a later analysis.

Germline V CDR1 and CDR2: MNHNS, SASEGT. CDR3 length equals 15 residues. The junction had 11 bases not matched to a gene; V was cut back by 7 bases and J by 7 bases. The donors comprised healthy bone marrow donors. PCR employed 60 Vbeta and 13 Jbeta primers. Clones were read by immunoSEQ multiplex PCR, and TCRdb kept only the in-frame ones, dropping some. Counted here are around 190,000 clones, approximately 85% occurring once; the ten biggest clones make up less than 2.5%. This clonotype was sampled from a woman in her forties or fifties in good health and CMV-seronegative. The material sequenced was PBMCs. V and J are TRBV6-1 and TRBJ1-1; 11 bases are shared with TRBD1. As DNA, the CDR3 is TGTGCCAGCACTCTATACGGGGACAGGGGGATTGAAGCTTTCTTT. It specifies CASTLYGDRGIEAFF.